The present T cell receptor (beta chain) was sequenced within a study of T-cell reconstitution after alpha-beta-depleted transplantation in children. Trimming stripped 2 bases from V and 7 bases from J, with 14 bases between. The CDR3 contains 14 residues. CDR1 SEHNR and CDR2 FQNEAQ come from the germline V gene (reference sequence). This clonotype was seen repeatedly, ten times or more. Preparation of the TCRbeta library was carried out with unique molecular identifiers. TCRdb analysed the PCR reads with MiXCR anew, one entry per CDR3 protein. This sample has about 200,000 distinct CDR3 sequences, with 5% to 7.5% found just once.

V is TRBV7-9 and J is TRBJ1-2; no clear D. The clonotype comes from a girl younger than two with combined immunodeficiency, due to receive a stem cell transplant. The sample was PBMCs, taken before TCRalphabeta/CD19-depleted stem cell transplant. Here the CDR3 DNA reads TGTGCCAGCAGCTTACTTCGTGTAGGAGGTGGCTACACCTTC. Its translation: CASSLLRVGGGYTF.